The 23 T cell receptor beta chains given below trace back to one sample, sequenced in a study of blood T cell repertoires in COVID-19. The table came from immunoSEQ multiplex PCR; TCRdb's copy has only in-frame clones and leaves some out. The data contain some 45,000 clones, about 80% of them singletons. Sequencing was done on a sample of peripheral blood. The source of these receptors is a man aged 55 to 70 with acute or convalescent COVID-19.

The CDR3 nucleotides read TGTGCCAGCAGCCAAGCAAAAGCGGGGGGGCCAGTGACAGATACGCAGTATTTT. This translates into CASSQAKAGGPVTDTQYF. The rearrangement joins TRBV4-2 to TRBJ2-3, with 10 bases aligning to TRBD2. The CDR3 is 18 amino acids. With 1 base clipped from V and 3 bases from J, the junction kept 10 bases outside the gene matches. Germline V gives CDR1 LGHNA, CDR2 YNFKEQ.

This chain joins TRBV2 and TRBJ1-1; D gene unclear. This CDR3 has 12 amino acids. CDR1 and CDR2 from the germline V gene are SNHLY and FYNNEI. Trimming removed 9 bases at V and 0 bases at J, with 8 bases between. The CDR3 DNA is TGTGCCAGTTCTTTTATGAACACTGAAGCTTTCTTT. Translated, it gives CASSFMNTEAFF.

Here the CDR3 reads CASSQPDSGNTIYF. DNA for the CDR3: TGTGCCAGCAGCCAGCCGGACAGTGGAAACACCATATATTTT. The chain recombines TRBV3-1 (or the pseudogene TRBV3-2) with TRBJ1-3; D is perhaps TRBD1 (6 bases). CDR1 is LGHDT, CDR2 YNNKEL, per germline (reference sequence). This CDR3 is 14 amino acids long. V lost 3 bases and J lost 3, with 9 bases in between.

This sequence joins TRBV21-1 and TRBJ2-7; TRBD2 reflects the table's D call only, with no check against the DNA. TRBV21-1 is assigned pseudogene status. This CDR3 is built from 14 residues. The CDR3, as DNA: TGTGCCAGCAGCAAGTGGGGGGGCATTTACGAGCAGTACTTC. Protein product: CASSKWGGIYEQYF.

The chain combines TRBV19 with TRBJ2-7, with 7 bases lining up with TRBD2. V lost 3 bases, J lost 2 bases, and 13 bases stayed unmatched. This CDR3 is built from 17 residues. Germline V CDR1 and CDR2: LNHDA, SQIVND (reference sequence). Here the CDR3 DNA reads TGTGCCAGTAGTATTTACAGCGGGGAGGGTTTCACCTACGAGCAGTACTTC. This gives the protein CASSIYSGEGFTYEQYF. Drawing the rest from reference TRBV19 and TRBJ2-7, the complete variable domain is DGGITQSPKYLFRKEGQNVTLSCEQNLNHDAMYWYRQDPGQGLRLIYYSQIVNDFQKGDIAEGYSVSREKKESFPLTVTSAQKNPTAFYLCASSIYSGEGFTYEQYFGPGTRLTVT.

This chain joins TRBV5-1 and TRBJ2-3; 7 bases agree with TRBD2. This CDR3 is 17 amino acids long. Germline V CDR1 and CDR2: SGHRS, YFSETQ. V shed 4 bases, J shed 2 bases, and the junction held 13 bases outside the gene matches. The CDR3 is CASSEGSGGGVTDTQYF. CDR3 DNA sequence: TGCGCCAGCAGCGAGGGATCAGGCGGGGGAGTCACAGATACGCAGTATTTT.

The chain couples TRBV30 to TRBJ2-4; the match to TRBD2 covers 10 bases. V was pared by 0 bases and J by 0 bases, with 5 bases of the junction left unmatched. CDR1 GTSNPN and CDR2 SVGIG come from the germline V gene (reference sequence). This CDR3 contains 17 residues. Here the CDR3 reads CAWSVLAGTLAKNIQYF. DNA of the CDR3: TGTGCCTGGAGTGTACTAGCGGGGACACTAGCCAAAAACATTCAGTACTTC.

The J gene is TRBJ1-1, the V gene TRBV9, with D possibly TRBD1 on 5 matching bases. The CDR3 is 14 amino acids. V dropped 3 bases and J dropped 2 bases, with 11 bases sitting between them. Germline CDR1 and CDR2: SGDLS and YYNGEE. The CDR3 sequence: CASSGLQGNTEAFF. For the CDR3, the DNA is TGTGCCAGCAGCGGTCTTCAGGGTAACACTGAAGCTTTCTTT.

The chain employs TRBV13 and TRBJ2-1; 7 bases agree with TRBD2. Germline CDR1 and CDR2: PRHDT and FYEKMQ (reference sequence). The CDR3 covers 16 residues. The junction had 4 bases not matched to a gene; V was cut back by 0 bases and J by 2 bases. The CDR3 spells CASSLGEAGAYNEQFF. For the CDR3, the DNA is TGTGCCAGCAGCTTAGGCGAGGCGGGGGCCTACAATGAGCAGTTCTTC. Full variable domain (remainder filled in from reference TRBV13 and TRBJ2-1): AAGVIQSPRHLIKEKRETATLKCYPIPRHDTVYWYQQGPGQDPQFLISFYEKMQSDKGSIPDRFSAQQFSDYHSELNMSSLELGDSALYFCASSLGEAGAYNEQFFGPGTRLTVL.

This clone has only one observation. V is TRBV18 and J is TRBJ1-1; 8 positions match TRBD1. The CDR3 has 17 amino acids. V was clipped by 6 bases and J by 3 bases; unmatched bases: 15. Germline lookup yields CDR1 KGHSH and CDR2 LQKENI. The CDR3 DNA reads TGTGCCAGCTCGCTGACAGGGGTAGTTCCATTGGACACTGAAGCTTTCTTT. As protein: CASSLTGVVPLDTEAFF.

The chain uses TRBV19 and TRBJ2-2; 14 bases match TRBD2. CDR1 LNHDA and CDR2 SQIVND come from the germline V gene (reference sequence). There are 17 residues in the CDR3. V trimming: 8 bases; J trimming: 2 bases; junction bases outside the gene matches: 7. This CDR3 is CASVTSGGALNTGELFF. CDR3 DNA: TGTGCCAGTGTGACTAGCGGGGGGGCCCTAAACACCGGGGAGCTGTTTTTT.

The chain recombines TRBV5-8 with TRBJ1-1; D possibly corresponds to TRBD1 (6 bases). The CDR3 runs to 13 residues. Looked up from germline, CDR1 is SGHTS and CDR2 is YDEGEE. V was trimmed by 3 bases and J by 7 bases, leaving 13 bases between them. The CDR3 DNA reads TGTGCCAGCAGCTGGGGGGGCAGTCATGAAGCTTTCTTT. Its protein product is CASSWGGSHEAFF.

This chain joins TRBV13 and TRBJ1-4; possibly TRBD1 for D (6 bases). CDR1 and CDR2 from the germline V gene are PRHDT and FYEKMQ (reference sequence). Deletions cut 5 bases from V and 5 bases from J, with 15 bases between. The CDR3 covers 15 residues. The CDR3 DNA follows: TGTGCCAGCAGCCCAGGGGCCAGCCAGAATGAAAAACTGTTTTTT. It codes for CASSPGASQNEKLFF.

The chain couples TRBV19 to TRBJ1-1; 9 bases match TRBD1. Germline assignment: CDR1 LNHDA and CDR2 SQIVND (reference sequence). V lost 5 bases and J lost 5; bases outside the gene matches: 3. The CDR3 spans 13 residues. CDR3 sequence: CASSGTGRTEAFF. CDR3 nucleotides: TGTGCCAGTAGTGGGACAGGGAGGACTGAAGCTTTCTTT.

The chain couples TRBV5-8 to TRBJ1-1; D remains unclear. The length of the CDR3 is 14 residues. The V end lost 0 bases, the J end lost 1 base, and 7 bases lay between the germline ends. The V gene's germline CDR1 is SGHTS and CDR2 YDEGEE. CDR3: CASSLAGRNTEAFF. CDR3 sequence (DNA): TGTGCCAGCAGCTTGGCCGGGAGGAACACTGAAGCTTTCTTT.

This clone turned up a few times. The chain recombines TRBV20-1 with TRBJ1-1; D perhaps matches TRBD1 (5 bases). The CDR3 extends over 11 amino acids. The V end lost 6 bases, the J end lost 10 bases, and 15 bases lay between the germline ends. Germline CDR1 reads DFQATT; CDR2 reads SNEGSKA (reference sequence). The CDR3 region has the DNA TGCAGTGCGACGAGACAGTTAGCAGCTTTCTTT. Translated, it gives CSATRQLAAFF.

J is TRBJ2-7 and V is TRBV19, with 8 bases lining up with TRBD2. CDR1 and CDR2 from the germline V gene are LNHDA and SQIVND (reference sequence). This CDR3 contains 14 residues. Trimming at V came to 6 bases and at J to 1 base, leaving 5 bases not matched to a gene. Written as DNA, the CDR3 is TGTGCCAGTAGCGGGGGGGCAGCTTCCTACGAGCAGTACTTC. The encoded protein is CASSGGAASYEQYF.

The V gene is TRBV6-1, the J gene TRBJ2-7; tentatively, D is TRBD1 (6 bases). Trimming took off 3 bases at V and 5 bases at J, with 17 bases between the two ends. The CDR3 totals 15 residues. Germline-derived CDR1 and CDR2 are MNHNS and SASEGT. CDR3 sequence reads: CASSDTQGLIHEQYF. The CDR3 bases are TGTGCCAGCAGTGATACACAGGGTTTAATCCACGAGCAGTACTTC.

The chain uses TRBV2 and TRBJ1-4; a possible D gene is TRBD1 (5 bases). The germline CDR1 and CDR2 sequences are SNHLY and FYNNEI. The CDR3 covers 14 residues. V lost 5 bases, J lost 3 bases, and 10 bases lay in between. CDR3 loop: CASSQTGANEKLFF. As DNA, the CDR3 is TGTGCCAGCAGTCAGACGGGGGCTAATGAAAAACTGTTTTTT.

The table lists this clone with a count of one. The genes are TRBV19 and TRBJ1-3, with TRBD1 matching 7 bases. Per germline, CDR1 LNHDA and CDR2 SQIVND (reference sequence). The CDR3 loop spans 12 amino acids. After removal of 10 bases from V and 2 bases from J, the junction contained 2 bases not matched to a gene. The CDR3: CAIGTAGNTIYF. In DNA form, the CDR3 reads TGTGCCATTGGGACAGCTGGAAACACCATATATTTT.

The CDR3 is CASSLLRGPNSPLHF. In nucleotides, the CDR3 is TGTGCCAGCAGTTTATTAAGGGGTCCTAATTCACCCCTCCACTTT. V gene TRBV27 combines with J gene TRBJ1-6; tentative D call: TRBD1 (5 bases). Germline assignment: CDR1 MNHEY and CDR2 SMNVEV (reference sequence). This CDR3 is built from 15 residues. The germline V and J ends were trimmed by 1 base and 6 bases, with 10 bases remaining between them.

The V gene is TRBV7-9, the J gene TRBJ2-1, with D maybe TRBD1 (6 bases). The CDR3 totals 14 residues. V gave up 5 bases and J gave up 4 bases, with 12 bases separating them. Germline V gene data show CDR1 as SEHNR and CDR2 as FQNEAQ (reference sequence). DNA for the CDR3: TGTGCCAGCAGCCGAGGACAGCTGTACAATGAGCAGTTCTTC. Protein: CASSRGQLYNEQFF. The complete variable domain, with remaining parts taken from reference TRBV7-9 and TRBJ2-1, reads DTGVSQNPRHKITKRGQNVTFRCDPISEHNRLYWYRQTLGQGPEFLTYFQNEAQLEKSRLLSDRFSAERPKGSFSTLEIQRTEQGDSAMYLCASSRGQLYNEQFFGPGTRLTVL.

The V call is TRBV5-6, the J call TRBJ1-4; 11 bases are shared with TRBD1. Trimming took 4 bases from V and 14 from J; bases not matched to a gene: 13. The CDR3 is 15 amino acids. Germline values: CDR1 SGHDT, CDR2 YYEEEE. The chain's CDR3 is CASSRLDRGLGDLFF. The DNA of the CDR3 is TGTGCCAGCAGCCGATTGGACAGGGGGCTAGGGGATCTGTTTTTT.